A selection of T cell receptor beta chains follows, all from one sample in a study of T-cell reconstitution after alpha-beta-depleted transplantation in children. In TCRdb, the PCR reads were re-called with MiXCR into one record per CDR3 protein. The profile shows under 300,000 distinct CDR3 sequences, 9.5% to 13% of them singletons. The sequences come from peripheral blood, collected 180 days after TCRalphabeta/CD19-depleted stem cell transplant. The receptors come from a male patient aged 2-15 years who had a stem cell transplant for chronic granulomatous disease, so the T cells may come from the graft donor. The CDR3 runs from the conserved cysteine through the conserved F or W. D genes are given only for firm matches. Size tells how often a clone was seen (once, few, many) or the class of an expanded clone, and some rows leave it out.

>many|-|TRBV7-2|TRBJ2-2|13
CASKVANTGELFF
TGTGCCAGCAAGGTTGCGAACACCGGGGAGCTGTTTTTT
>-|-|TRBV10-3|TRBJ2-7|13
CAISERGGYEQSF
TGTGCCATCAGTGAGAGGGGGGGATACGAGCAGTCCTTC
>many|-|TRBV12-3/TRBV12-4|TRBJ2-7|12
CAFSRPKGEQYF
TGTGCCTTCTCTCGGCCCAAGGGGGAGCAGTACTTC
>many|TRBD1|TRBV5-1|TRBJ2-1|15
CASSINPGQGVEQFF
TGCGCCAGCAGCATAAACCCGGGACAGGGAGTTGAGCAGTTCTTC
>many|TRBD2|TRBV20-1|TRBJ2-1|15
CSAPPLAGGHNEQFF
TGCAGTGCTCCCCCCCTAGCGGGAGGGCACAATGAGCAGTTCTTC
>many|-|TRBV11-2|TRBJ1-5|15
CASSLGGHGNQPQHF
TGTGCCAGCAGCTTAGGGGGGCACGGCAATCAGCCCCAGCATTTT
>many|-|TRBV6-1|TRBJ2-1|14
CASSEGLPSNEQFF
TGTGCCAGCAGTGAAGGACTGCCAAGCAATGAGCAGTTCTTC
>many|TRBD2|TRBV28|TRBJ2-1|15
CASSLAGGLYNEQFF
TGTGCCAGCAGTCTAGCGGGAGGTCTCTACAATGAGCAGTTCTTC
>many|-|TRBV5-1|TRBJ2-2|13
CASSLSGSGELFF
TGCGCCAGCAGCTTGTCAGGGTCCGGGGAGCTGTTTTTT
>many|-|TRBV10-3|TRBJ2-6|17
CAISDLDRGSGANVLTF
TGTGCCATCAGTGATTTAGATAGGGGCTCTGGGGCCAACGTCCTGACTTTC
>many|-|TRBV20-1|TRBJ2-5|12
CSARDDLETQYF
TGCAGTGCTAGAGATGATTTGGAGACCCAGTACTTC
>many|TRBD1|TRBV10-3|TRBJ2-2|14
CALSTGMDTGELFF
TGTGCCCTCTCGACAGGGATGGACACCGGGGAGCTGTTTTTT
>many|TRBD1|TRBV29-1|TRBJ2-1|14
CSVEGGQGAGEQFF
TGCAGCGTTGAAGGGGGACAGGGGGCTGGTGAGCAGTTCTTC
>many|-|TRBV18|TRBJ2-2|12
CASSPPKGELFF
TGTGCCAGCTCACCACCGAAGGGGGAGCTGTTTTTT
>many|-|TRBV20-1|TRBJ2-5|14
CSARERRPQETQYF
TGCAGTGCTAGAGAACGCCGGCCCCAAGAGACCCAGTACTTC
>-|TRBD1|TRBV19|TRBJ2-7|15
CASSRDRGAPYEQYF
TGTGCCAGTAGTCGGGACAGGGGGGCTCCCTACGAGCAGTACTTC
>-|TRBD2|TRBV14|TRBJ2-3|15
CASSQGGLSADTQYF
TGTGCCAGCAGCCAAGGGGGACTAAGCGCAGATACGCAGTATTTT
>many|-|TRBV10-3|TRBJ2-7|14
CAIQERDISYEQYF
TGTGCCATCCAAGAACGGGACATCTCCTACGAGCAGTACTTC
>-|-|TRBV24-1|TRBJ1-1|14
CATSSSGVGTEAFF
TGTGCCACCAGTAGTTCAGGGGTCGGCACTGAAGCTTTCTTT
>many|TRBD2|TRBV5-1|TRBJ2-7|15
CASSLEAGFPDEQYF
TGCGCCAGCAGCTTGGAAGCGGGGTTTCCGGACGAGCAGTACTTC
>many|-|TRBV7-8|TRBJ2-2|13
CASNRAYTGELFF
TGTGCCAGCAACAGGGCTTACACCGGGGAGCTGTTTTTT
>many|TRBD2|TRBV20-1|TRBJ2-1|15
CSAFFAGTSMPEQFF
TGCAGTGCCTTTTTCGCCGGGACTAGCATGCCTGAGCAGTTCTTC
>many|-|TRBV27|TRBJ2-2|16
CASSTRQGGFTGELFF
TGTGCCAGCAGTACCCGACAGGGAGGTTTCACCGGGGAGCTGTTTTTT
>many|-|TRBV7-6|TRBJ2-3|13
CASSLATADTQYF
TGTGCCAGCAGCTTAGCGACGGCAGATACGCAGTATTTT
>many|-|TRBV29-1|TRBJ1-5|12
CSVGDGGQPQHF
TGCAGCGTTGGGGACGGTGGTCAGCCCCAGCATTTT
>many|-|TRBV12-3/TRBV12-4|TRBJ2-1|11
CASSHSNEQFF
TGTGCCAGCAGTCACTCCAATGAGCAGTTCTTC
>many|TRBD2|TRBV6-1|TRBJ2-1|15
CASLGTSGGAGEQFF
TGTGCCAGCCTTGGGACTAGCGGGGGGGCTGGTGAGCAGTTCTTC